These 22 T cell receptor beta chains share one sample of origin, sequenced in a study of blood T cells in healthy people across ages (dated by TCRdb to 2014 to 2015). Library creation used 5' RACE. Sequenced on an Illumina HiSeq 2500. A second PCR of roughly 6 to 11 cycles was run with a J-beta primer mix and a sample-barcoded 5' primer. TCRdb trimmed the raw reads at Q25, called clones with MiXCR and kept productive beta chains. Duplicate CDR3 protein sequences are folded into a single record with the most common DNA and genes. The table for this sample lists roughly 2 million distinct CDR3 sequences; 49% of them were counted only once. The ten largest clones capture roughly 2% of the sample. Material: blood. Receptor source: a woman aged 40 to 50 in good health.

This clonotype occurred a few times. V is TRBV7-2 and J is TRBJ2-3, with D possibly being TRBD2 (6 bases). The CDR3 totals 16 residues. Trimming removed 2 bases from V and 5 bases from J, with 17 bases in between. Germline V gives CDR1 SGHTA, CDR2 FQGNSA. CDR3 coding DNA: TGTGCCAGCAGCTTAATCGGAACTAGCTTGGGAGATACGCAGTATTTT. Translation gives CASSLIGTSLGDTQYF.

The J gene is TRBJ2-7, the V gene TRBV21-1; no DNA check was done on the table's D call, TRBD2. TRBV21-1 is reported as a pseudogene. The CDR3 is made up of 14 amino acids. For the CDR3, the DNA is TGTGCCAGCAGCAAAGAGGGGAGGGGGTGGGAGCAGTACTTC. Translated: CASSKEGRGWEQYF.

The gene calls are TRBV7-2 and TRBJ1-5; no definite D call. V lost 1 base, J lost 2 bases, and 12 bases lay in between. CDR1 is SGHTA, CDR2 FQGNSA, per germline. The CDR3 consists of 16 residues. The CDR3 spells CASSLGLGGGNQPQHF. The CDR3 DNA is TGTGCCAGCAGCTTAGGCCTGGGAGGCGGCAATCAGCCCCAGCATTTT.

The chain's CDR3 is CAISGGGTGGGYEQYF. The CDR3 DNA reads TGTGCCATCAGTGGGGGGGGCACAGGGGGCGGTTACGAGCAGTACTTC. V and J are TRBV10-3 and TRBJ2-7; 9 positions match TRBD1. Germline V gives CDR1 ENHRY, CDR2 SYGVKD. The CDR3 spans 16 residues. The V and J ends lost 4 bases and 4 bases, in that order; junction bases with no gene match: 11.

The chain is built from TRBV18 and TRBJ1-2; D gene unclear. Germline V gene data show CDR1 as KGHSH and CDR2 as LQKENI. This CDR3 comprises 14 residues. V was cut by 5 bases and J by 8 bases, with 18 bases left in between. The CDR3 is CASSSGPLGKGYTF. The DNA for the CDR3 is TGTGCCAGCTCATCTGGGCCCCTTGGGAAGGGCTACACCTTC.

Comment on this clonotype: The junction shows a germline mismatch at one end, possibly a read error. The chain uses TRBV6-5 and TRBJ2-1; 9 nucleotides agree with TRBD2. Germline loops: CDR1 MNHEY, CDR2 SVGAGI. The CDR3 runs 14 residues. The CDR3 DNA sequence: TGTGCCAACAGTGGCGGGGGGGCATTGCATGAGCAGTTCTTC. This codes for CANSGGGALHEQFF.

There are a few counts of this clonotype. J is TRBJ2-1 and V is TRBV6-1; TRBD1 or TRBD2 may be the D gene (5 bases each). The germline V and J ends were trimmed by 4 bases and 9 bases, with 13 bases remaining between them. CDR1 and CDR2 (germline): MNHNS, SASEGT. The CDR3 has 13 amino acids. CDR3 protein: CASSGVWGSEQFF. The CDR3 DNA reads as TGTGCCAGCAGTGGGGTGTGGGGGAGTGAGCAGTTCTTC.

As for this clonotype: At one boundary the junction diverges from the germline segment, which might be a read error. V usage is TRBV7-2 and J usage is TRBJ2-5; D not certain. Germline CDR1 and CDR2: SGHTA and FQGNSA. This CDR3 comprises 15 residues. The CDR3 nucleotides read TGTGCCAGCACCTTAGACCCGATTAGTAGCAAGACCCAGTACTTC. Translated: CASTLDPISSKTQYF.

This clonotype was counted only a few times. The J gene is TRBJ2-1, the V gene TRBV20-1; D is unresolved. Trimming shortened V by 2 bases and J by 6 bases, and 20 bases separated the two germline ends. The CDR3 covers 16 residues. In germline, CDR1 is DFQATT, CDR2 SNEGSKA (reference sequence). DNA of the CDR3: TGCAGTGCTAGAAAAGCGACCCTCCGCTCAGGCAATGAGCAGTTCTTC. It encodes CSARKATLRSGNEQFF.

This clonotype was seen only a few times. The CDR3 nucleotides are TGCAGTGCTAGATCTCCAAGGGGATTCACAGATACGCAGTATTTT. Protein: CSARSPRGFTDTQYF. The V call is TRBV20-1, the J call TRBJ2-3; maybe TRBD1 (5 bases). The ends were cut back, 2 bases at V and 2 bases at J, with 14 bases in the middle. CDR1 is DFQATT and CDR2 is SNEGSKA in the germline V gene (reference sequence). The CDR3 is 15 residues long.

This sequence joins TRBV28 and TRBJ2-2, with D perhaps matching TRBD1 (6 bases). Germline values: CDR1 MDHEN, CDR2 SYDVKM. The V and J ends lost 8 bases and 5 bases respectively, with 9 bases between them. The CDR3 has 12 amino acids. CDR3 nucleotide sequence: TGTGCCAGCTTAAGGGGGACCGGGGAGCTGTTTTTT. As protein: CASLRGTGELFF. The full variable domain, rest sourced from reference TRBV28 and TRBJ2-2, is DVKVTQSSRYLVKRTGEKVFLECVQDMDHENMFWYRQDPGLGLRLIYFSYDVKMKEKGDIPEGYSVSREKKERFSLILESASTNQTSMYLCASLRGTGELFFGEGSRLTVL.

In this sample, this clonotype turned up a few times. This chain connects TRBV28 to TRBJ2-5; 11 bases are a match to TRBD1. The CDR3 contains 15 residues. After removal of 10 bases from V and 2 bases from J, the junction contained 9 bases not matched to a gene. Germline CDR1 reads MDHEN; CDR2 reads SYDVKM. The CDR3 coding sequence is TGTGCCACCTCTCTCGGGACAGGGGGACAAGAGACCCAGTACTTC. Translation: CATSLGTGGQETQYF.

A few counts support this clonotype. This sequence joins TRBV7-2 and TRBJ2-5; 9 nucleotides align to TRBD1. TRBJ2-7 explains the end of the DNA better; the J call may be wrong. This CDR3 contains 16 residues. Germline V gives CDR1 SGHTA, CDR2 FQGNSA. DNA for the CDR3: TGTGCCAGCAGCTTTCCACAGGGGGCGAGGATTTACGAGCAGTACTTC. As protein: CASSFPQGARIYEQYF.

The genes are TRBV5-1 and TRBJ2-1; 12 positions match TRBD2. The V gene's germline CDR1 is SGHRS and CDR2 YFSETQ. V was pared by 0 bases and J by 2 bases, with 6 bases of the junction left unmatched. The CDR3 totals 18 residues. The CDR3 DNA is TGCGCCAGCAGCTTGGGACTAGCGGGGGTCAGGACCTACAATGAGCAGTTCTTC. Its translation: CASSLGLAGVRTYNEQFF.

V is TRBV6-2 or TRBV6-3 and J is TRBJ2-6; 7 positions match TRBD1. Germline V lookup: CDR1 MNHEY, CDR2 SVGEGT. This CDR3 is 19 amino acids long. The ends lost 6 bases at V and 0 bases at J; junction bases unmatched: 14. The DNA of the CDR3 is TGTGCCAGCAGCAAGACCGGACAGGCGAAAAGCTCTGGGGCCAACGTCCTGACTTTC. It translates to CASSKTGQAKSSGANVLTF.

The chain carries TRBV29-1 and TRBJ2-3; the match to TRBD1 covers 9 bases. V shed 1 base and J 4 bases; nucleotides not matched to a gene: 3. Germline CDR1 SQVTM, CDR2 ANQGSEA. CDR3 length: 14 amino acids. Written as DNA, the CDR3 is TGCAGCGTTGAAGGGACAGGGGTTGCAGATACGCAGTATTTT. Its translation: CSVEGTGVADTQYF.

V and J are TRBV20-1 and TRBJ2-1; 8 nucleotides agree with TRBD2. V lost 7 bases and J lost 6; bases outside the gene matches: 5. CDR3 length: 12 amino acids. Germline CDR1 reads DFQATT; CDR2 reads SNEGSKA (reference sequence). CDR3 amino acids: CSGRAGGNEQFF. CDR3 in DNA: TGCAGTGGAAGGGCGGGGGGCAATGAGCAGTTCTTC.

The rearrangement joins TRBV12-3 or TRBV12-4 to TRBJ1-5, with 7 bases fitting TRBD1. CDR3 size: 15 residues. J lost 3 bases, V lost 6 bases, and 8 bases had no gene match. CDR3 nucleotide sequence: TGTGCCAGCAGCCCTAGGGACAGATTCAATCAGCCCCAGCATTTT. Translation gives CASSPRDRFNQPQHF.

The V gene is TRBV7-9, the J gene TRBJ2-5; 7 nucleotides align to TRBD1. Gene TRBJ2-1 matches the end of the DNA better, so the J call may be wrong. Germline CDR1 SEHNR, CDR2 FQNEAQ (reference sequence). CDR3 length equals 12 residues. The CDR3 region is CASGGQQETQFF. CDR3 sequence (DNA): TGTGCCAGCGGGGGACAGCAAGAGACCCAGTTCTTC.

The V call is TRBV2, the J call TRBJ1-4; TRBD1 is a possible D gene (6 bases). Germline V lookup: CDR1 SNHLY, CDR2 FYNNEI. This CDR3 comprises 14 residues. V dropped 3 bases and J dropped 7 bases, with 12 bases sitting between them. CDR3 DNA: TGTGCCAGCAGTGATTGGGGGCGCCTTGAAAAACTGTTTTTT. The encoded protein is CASSDWGRLEKLFF.

V is TRBV29-1 and J is TRBJ1-2; no clear D gene. The CDR3 spans 14 residues. From germline, CDR1 is SQVTM and CDR2 ANQGSEA. V was clipped by 1 base and J by 8 bases, with 17 bases between them. CDR3 DNA sequence: TGCAGCGTTGAAGTGTCTCGAGTTTTGAGCGGCTACACCTTC. Protein sequence: CSVEVSRVLSGYTF. Full variable domain (rest looked up from reference TRBV29-1 and TRBJ1-2): SAVISQKPSRDICQRGTSLTIQCQVDSQVTMMFWYRQQPGQSLTLIATANQGSEATYESGFVIDKFPISRPNLTFSTLTVSNMSPEDSSIYLCSVEVSRVLSGYTFGSGTRLTVV.

This clonotype was picked up many times. In DNA, the CDR3 is TGCGCCAGCAGACGTGACACGCAAGAGACCCAGTACTTC. It is translated as CASRRDTQETQYF. The chain recombines TRBV5-1 with TRBJ2-5; D gene uncertain. Trimming took off 5 bases at V and 2 bases at J, with 10 bases between the two ends. The CDR3 has 13 residues. CDR1 SGHRS and CDR2 YFSETQ come from the germline V gene.